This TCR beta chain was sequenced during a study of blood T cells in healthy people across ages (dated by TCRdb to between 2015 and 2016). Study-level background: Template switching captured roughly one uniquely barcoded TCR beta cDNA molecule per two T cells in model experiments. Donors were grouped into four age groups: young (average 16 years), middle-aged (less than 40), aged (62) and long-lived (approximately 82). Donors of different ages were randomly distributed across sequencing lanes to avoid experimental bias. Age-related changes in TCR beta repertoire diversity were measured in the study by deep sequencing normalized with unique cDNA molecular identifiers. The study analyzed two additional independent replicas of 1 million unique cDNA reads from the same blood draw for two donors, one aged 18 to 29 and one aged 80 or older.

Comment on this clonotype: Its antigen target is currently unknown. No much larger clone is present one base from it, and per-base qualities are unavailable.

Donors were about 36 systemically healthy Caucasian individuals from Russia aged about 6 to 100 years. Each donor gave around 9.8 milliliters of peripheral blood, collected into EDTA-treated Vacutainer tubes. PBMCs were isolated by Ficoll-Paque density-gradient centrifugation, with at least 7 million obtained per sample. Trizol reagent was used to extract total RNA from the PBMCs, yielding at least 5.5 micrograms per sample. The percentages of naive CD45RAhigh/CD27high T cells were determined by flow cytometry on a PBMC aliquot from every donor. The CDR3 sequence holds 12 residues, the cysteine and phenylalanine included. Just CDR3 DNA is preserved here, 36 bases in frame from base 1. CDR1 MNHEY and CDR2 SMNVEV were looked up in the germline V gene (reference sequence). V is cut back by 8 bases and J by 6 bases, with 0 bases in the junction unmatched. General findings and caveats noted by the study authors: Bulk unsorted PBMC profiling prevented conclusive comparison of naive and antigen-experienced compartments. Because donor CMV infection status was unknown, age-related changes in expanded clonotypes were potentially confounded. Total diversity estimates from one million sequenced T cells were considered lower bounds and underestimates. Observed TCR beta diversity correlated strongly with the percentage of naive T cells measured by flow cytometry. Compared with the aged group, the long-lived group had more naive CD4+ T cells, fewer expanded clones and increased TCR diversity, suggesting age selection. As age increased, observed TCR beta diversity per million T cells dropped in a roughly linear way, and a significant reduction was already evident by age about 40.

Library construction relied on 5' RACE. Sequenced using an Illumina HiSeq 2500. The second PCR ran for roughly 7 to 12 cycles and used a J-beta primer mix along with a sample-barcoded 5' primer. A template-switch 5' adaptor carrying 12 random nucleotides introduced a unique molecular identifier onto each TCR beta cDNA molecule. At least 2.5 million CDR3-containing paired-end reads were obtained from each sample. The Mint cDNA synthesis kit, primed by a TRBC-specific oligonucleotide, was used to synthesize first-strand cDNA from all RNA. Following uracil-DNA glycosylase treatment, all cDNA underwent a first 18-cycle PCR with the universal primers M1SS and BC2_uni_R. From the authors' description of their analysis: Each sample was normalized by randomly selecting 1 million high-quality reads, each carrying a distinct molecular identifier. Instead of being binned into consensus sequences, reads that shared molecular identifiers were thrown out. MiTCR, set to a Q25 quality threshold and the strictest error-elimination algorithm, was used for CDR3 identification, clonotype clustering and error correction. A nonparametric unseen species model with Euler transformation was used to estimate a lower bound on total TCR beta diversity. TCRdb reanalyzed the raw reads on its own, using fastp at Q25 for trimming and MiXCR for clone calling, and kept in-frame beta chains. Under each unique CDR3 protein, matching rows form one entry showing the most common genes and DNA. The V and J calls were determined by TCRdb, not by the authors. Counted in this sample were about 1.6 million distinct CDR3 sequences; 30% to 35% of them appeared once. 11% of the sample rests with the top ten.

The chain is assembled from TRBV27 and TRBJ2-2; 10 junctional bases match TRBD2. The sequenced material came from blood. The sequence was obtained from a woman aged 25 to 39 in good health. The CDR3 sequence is CASGLAAGELFF. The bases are TGTGCCAGCGGACTAGCGGCCGGGGAGCTGTTTTTT.